This record looks at one T cell receptor (beta chain) sequence and its context. Its target is unknown. Using immunoSEQ multiplex PCR, the repertoire was profiled, and TCRdb retains in-frame clones only, with some absent. This sample yields tens of thousands of clones, of which approximately 85% are seen a single time; 3.4% belongs to the top ten. The sample comes from a study of OX40 agonist ivuxolimab in advanced cancers. Trimming left V 3 bases short and J 0 bases short, with 12 bases between. The germline V gene has CDR1 LNHDA and CDR2 SQIVND (reference sequence). This CDR3 contains 16 residues. Study conclusions and caveats: Both blood CD4+ and CD8+ T cells showed clonal growth by week 6 at 0.1 to 3.0 mg/kg.

The receptor was isolated from an adult with an advanced solid tumor such as melanoma, head and neck, liver or kidney cancer. The rearrangement joins TRBV19 to TRBJ1-5; D is unresolved. The specimen was CD4+ or CD8+ T cells sorted from blood, collected in a trial of the OX40 agonist ivuxolimab. In nucleotides, the CDR3 is TGTGCCAGTAGTATTGGTGGCAGCTATAGCAATCAGCCCCAGCATTTT. As protein: CASSIGGSYSNQPQHF.